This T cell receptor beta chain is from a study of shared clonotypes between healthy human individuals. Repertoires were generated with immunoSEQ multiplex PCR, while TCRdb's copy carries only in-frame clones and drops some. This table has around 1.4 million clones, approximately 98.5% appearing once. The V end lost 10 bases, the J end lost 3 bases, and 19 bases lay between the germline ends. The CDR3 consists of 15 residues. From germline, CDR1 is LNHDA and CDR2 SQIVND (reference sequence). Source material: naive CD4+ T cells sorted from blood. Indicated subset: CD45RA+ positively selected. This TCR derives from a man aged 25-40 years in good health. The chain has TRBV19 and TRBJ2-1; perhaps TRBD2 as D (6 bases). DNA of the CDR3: TGTGCCACCTCGGCGGGATGGGAATACTACAATGAGCAGTTCTTC. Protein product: CATSAGWEYYNEQFF.